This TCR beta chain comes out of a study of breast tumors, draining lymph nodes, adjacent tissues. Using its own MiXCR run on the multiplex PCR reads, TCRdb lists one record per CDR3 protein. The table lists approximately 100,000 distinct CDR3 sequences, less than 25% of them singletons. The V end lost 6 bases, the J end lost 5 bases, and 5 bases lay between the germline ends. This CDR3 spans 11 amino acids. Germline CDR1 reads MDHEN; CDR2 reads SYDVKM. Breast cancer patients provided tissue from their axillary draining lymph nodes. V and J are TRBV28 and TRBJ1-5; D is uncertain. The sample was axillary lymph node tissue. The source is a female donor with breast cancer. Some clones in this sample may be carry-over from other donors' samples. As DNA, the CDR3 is TGTGCCAGCAGAAAAGATCAGCCCCAGCATTTT. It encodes CASRKDQPQHF.